The 12 T cell receptor beta chains listed next were all sequenced from one sample in a study of technical replicates of blood from a few donors. Generated by immunoSEQ multiplex PCR, the TCRdb table keeps only in-frame clones and is missing some. This sample has nearly 70,000 clones; 85% to 95% occur once, and the top ten carry about 0.38%. Material: T cells isolated from PBMCs. The receptors were gathered from a human donor in good health.

This chain links TRBV18 with TRBJ2-7; D is ambiguous. Germline V gene lookup returns CDR1 KGHSH and CDR2 LQKENI. CDR3 length: 16 amino acids. V lost 1 base and J lost 5, with 18 bases in between. In DNA form, the CDR3 reads TGTGCCAGCTCACCACTCGTGAGTCTCGTTTCTAACGAGCAGTACTTC. Translated, it gives CASSPLVSLVSNEQYF.

The gene calls are TRBV10-1 and TRBJ2-3; 11 bases are a match to TRBD2. There are 15 residues in the CDR3. The V gene end was trimmed by 5 bases and the J gene end by 2 bases; junction bases not matched to a gene: 3. Germline V lookup: CDR1 WNHNN, CDR2 SYGVQD (reference sequence). CDR3: CASSYSGRATDTQYF. CDR3 DNA sequence: TGCGCCAGCAGTTATAGCGGGAGGGCCACAGATACGCAGTATTTT.

V and J are TRBV10-1 and TRBJ2-1; 7 bases are a match to TRBD2. Germline V gives CDR1 WNHNN, CDR2 SYGVQD (reference sequence). With V trimmed by 0 bases and J by 6 bases, 5 bases remained unmatched. The CDR3 totals 15 residues. The CDR3 protein is CASSESSSGFNEQFF. CDR3 DNA sequence: TGCGCCAGCAGTGAGTCGTCTAGCGGTTTCAATGAGCAGTTCTTC.

The rearrangement joins TRBV10-3 to TRBJ1-2; possibly TRBD1 for D (5 bases). Trimming took 3 bases from V and 4 from J, leaving 9 bases between them. Germline V gene data show CDR1 as ENHRY and CDR2 as SYGVKD. The CDR3 is made up of 13 amino acids. The CDR3 is CAISEDRSYGYTF. CDR3 nucleotides: TGTGCCATCAGTGAAGACAGATCCTATGGCTACACCTTC.

The chain joins TRBV2 to TRBJ2-2, with 13 bases lining up with TRBD2. Germline V gene lookup returns CDR1 SNHLY and CDR2 FYNNEI. The CDR3 consists of 15 residues. The V segment lost 8 bases and the J segment 4 bases; nucleotides outside the gene matches: 4. This CDR3 reads CASGLAGDGTGELFF. CDR3 bases: TGTGCCAGCGGACTAGCGGGAGATGGCACCGGGGAGCTGTTTTTT.

The rearrangement links TRBV28 to TRBJ1-4; possibly TRBD1 for D (5 bases). The CDR3 runs to 15 residues. Germline lookup yields CDR1 MDHEN and CDR2 SYDVKM. V dropped 1 base and J dropped 4 bases, with 10 bases sitting between them. The CDR3 reads CASSLLGRDNEKLFF. The DNA for the CDR3 is TGTGCCAGCAGTTTATTGGGCAGGGATAATGAAAAACTGTTTTTT. The entire variable domain, with the rest obtained from reference TRBV28 and TRBJ1-4, is as follows: DVKVTQSSRYLVKRTGEKVFLECVQDMDHENMFWYRQDPGLGLRLIYFSYDVKMKEKGDIPEGYSVSREKKERFSLILESASTNQTSMYLCASSLLGRDNEKLFFGSGTQLSVL.

The chain couples TRBV28 to TRBJ1-2; TRBD1 agrees at 8 bases. With V trimmed by 5 bases and J by 4 bases, 12 bases remained unmatched. The CDR3 consists of 16 residues. CDR1 MDHEN and CDR2 SYDVKM come from the germline V gene. The chain's CDR3 is CASSPSIGQGFYGYTF. In DNA, the CDR3 is TGTGCCAGCAGTCCCTCCATTGGACAGGGCTTCTATGGCTACACCTTC.

For the CDR3, the DNA is TGTGCCAGTAGCATAATCCAACAGGGGCATAAGTTCTTC. The encoded protein is CASSIIQQGHKFF. V gene TRBV19 combines with J gene TRBJ2-1, with 7 bases that match TRBD1. V was clipped by 6 bases and J by 14 bases; unmatched bases: 13. The CDR3 has 13 amino acids. Germline V gives CDR1 LNHDA, CDR2 SQIVND (reference sequence).

CDR3 nucleotides: TGTGCCACCAGCAGGGACAGGGGGAAAGCCTACGAGCAGTACTTC. It codes for CATSRDRGKAYEQYF. The chain links TRBV15 to TRBJ2-7; 10 nucleotides line up with TRBD1. CDR1 LNHNV and CDR2 YYDKDF come from the germline V gene (reference sequence). This CDR3 has 15 residues. J was trimmed by 2 bases and V by 3 bases; bases with no gene match: 4.

This clone was detected only once. The rearrangement joins TRBV11-2 to TRBJ1-5, with TRBD1 identical over 10 bases. Looked up from germline, CDR1 is SGHAT and CDR2 is FQNNGV. V shed 1 base, J shed 7 bases, and the junction held 10 bases outside the gene matches. This CDR3 spans 17 amino acids. CDR3 nucleotide sequence: TGTGCCAGCAGCTTAGGATCGGCGGGACAGGGGATACAGCCCCAGCATTTT. Its translation is CASSLGSAGQGIQPQHF.

The chain links TRBV29-1 to TRBJ2-7, with D perhaps TRBD2 (6 bases). V dropped 3 bases and J dropped 0 bases, with 18 bases sitting between them. The CDR3 is 16 residues long. From germline, CDR1 is SQVTM and CDR2 ANQGSEA. In DNA form, the CDR3 reads TGCAGCGTTGACGGGACCCGAGCGGGCCTCTCCTACGAGCAGTACTTC. Its translation is CSVDGTRAGLSYEQYF.

The chain uses TRBV19 and TRBJ1-5, with D unresolved. V dropped 4 bases and J dropped 0 bases, with 4 bases sitting between them. This CDR3 region has 13 residues. Germline assignment: CDR1 LNHDA and CDR2 SQIVND (reference sequence). CDR3 sequence: CASSTHSNQPQHF. The DNA for the CDR3 is TGTGCCAGTAGTACCCATAGCAATCAGCCCCAGCATTTT. Supplemented by reference TRBV19 and TRBJ1-5, the full variable domain reads DGGITQSPKYLFRKEGQNVTLSCEQNLNHDAMYWYRQDPGQGLRLIYYSQIVNDFQKGDIAEGYSVSREKKESFPLTVTSAQKNPTAFYLCASSTHSNQPQHFGDGTRLSIL.